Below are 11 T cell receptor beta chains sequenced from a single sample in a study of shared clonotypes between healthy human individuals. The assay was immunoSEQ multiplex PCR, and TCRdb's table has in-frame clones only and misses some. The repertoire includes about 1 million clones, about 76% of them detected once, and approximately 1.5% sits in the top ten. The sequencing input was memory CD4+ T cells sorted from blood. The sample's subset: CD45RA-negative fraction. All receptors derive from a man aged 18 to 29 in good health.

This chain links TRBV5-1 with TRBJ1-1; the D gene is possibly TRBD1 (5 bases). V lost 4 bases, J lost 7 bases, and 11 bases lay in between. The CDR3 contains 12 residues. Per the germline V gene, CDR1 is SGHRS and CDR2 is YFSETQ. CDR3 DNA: TGCGCCAGCAGCCAGGGAGGGATTGAAGCTTTCTTT. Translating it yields CASSQGGIEAFF.

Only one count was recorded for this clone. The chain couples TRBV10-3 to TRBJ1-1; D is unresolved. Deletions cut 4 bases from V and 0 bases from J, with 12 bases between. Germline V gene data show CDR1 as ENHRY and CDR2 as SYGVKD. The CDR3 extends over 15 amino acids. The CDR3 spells CAISGTQTMNTEAFF. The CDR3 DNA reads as TGTGCCATCAGTGGGACCCAGACAATGAACACTGAAGCTTTCTTT.

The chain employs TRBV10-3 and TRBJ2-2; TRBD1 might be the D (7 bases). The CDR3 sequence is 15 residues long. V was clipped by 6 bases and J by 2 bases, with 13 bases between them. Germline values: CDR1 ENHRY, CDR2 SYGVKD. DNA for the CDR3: TGTGCCATCAGCCCTCAGGGGGGAAACACCGGGGAGCTGTTTTTT. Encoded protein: CAISPQGGNTGELFF.

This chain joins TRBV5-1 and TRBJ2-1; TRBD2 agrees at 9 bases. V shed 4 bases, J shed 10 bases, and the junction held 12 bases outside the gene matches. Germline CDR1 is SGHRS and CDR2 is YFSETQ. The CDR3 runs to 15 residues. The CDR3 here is CASSLSTAGGREQFF. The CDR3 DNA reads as TGCGCCAGCAGCCTATCCACCGCGGGAGGGCGCGAGCAGTTCTTC.

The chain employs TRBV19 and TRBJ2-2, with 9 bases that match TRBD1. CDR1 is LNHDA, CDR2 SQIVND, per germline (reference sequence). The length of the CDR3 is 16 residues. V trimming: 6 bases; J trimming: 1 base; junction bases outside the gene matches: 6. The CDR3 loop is CASRIWTGENTGELFF. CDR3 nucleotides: TGTGCCAGTAGAATTTGGACAGGGGAGAACACCGGGGAGCTGTTTTTT.

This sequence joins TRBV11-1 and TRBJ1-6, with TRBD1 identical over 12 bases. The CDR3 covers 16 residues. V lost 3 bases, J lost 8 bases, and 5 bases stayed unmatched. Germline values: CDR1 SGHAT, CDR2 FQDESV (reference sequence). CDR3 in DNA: TGTGCCAGCAGCTTCGACGGGACAGGGGGCTATTCACCCCTCCACTTT. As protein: CASSFDGTGGYSPLHF.

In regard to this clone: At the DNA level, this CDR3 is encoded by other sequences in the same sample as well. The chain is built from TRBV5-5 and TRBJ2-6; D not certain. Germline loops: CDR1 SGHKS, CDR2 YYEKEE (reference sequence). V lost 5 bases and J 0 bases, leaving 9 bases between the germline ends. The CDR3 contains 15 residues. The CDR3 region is CASSLTDSGANVLTF. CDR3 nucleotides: TGTGCCAGCAGTCTTACGGACTCTGGGGCCAACGTCCTGACTTTC. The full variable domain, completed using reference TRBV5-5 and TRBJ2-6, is DAGVTQSPTHLIKTRGQQVTLRCSPISGHKSVSWYQQVLGQGPQFIFQYYEKEERGRGNFPDRFSARQFPNYSSELNVNALLLGDSALYLCASSLTDSGANVLTFGAGSRLTVL.

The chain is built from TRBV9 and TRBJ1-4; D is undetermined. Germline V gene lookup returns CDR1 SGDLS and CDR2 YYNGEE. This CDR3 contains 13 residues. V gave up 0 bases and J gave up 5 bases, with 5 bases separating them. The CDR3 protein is CASSVGQNEKLFF. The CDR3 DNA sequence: TGTGCCAGCAGCGTAGGCCAGAATGAAAAACTGTTTTTT.

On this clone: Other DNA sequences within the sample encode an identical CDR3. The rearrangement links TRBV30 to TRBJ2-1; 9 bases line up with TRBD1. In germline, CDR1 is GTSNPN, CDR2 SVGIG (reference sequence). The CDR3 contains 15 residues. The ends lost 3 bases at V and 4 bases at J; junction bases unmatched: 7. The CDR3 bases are TGTGCCTGGAGGGGGGGACAGGGAAATTACAATGAGCAGTTCTTC. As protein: CAWRGGQGNYNEQFF.

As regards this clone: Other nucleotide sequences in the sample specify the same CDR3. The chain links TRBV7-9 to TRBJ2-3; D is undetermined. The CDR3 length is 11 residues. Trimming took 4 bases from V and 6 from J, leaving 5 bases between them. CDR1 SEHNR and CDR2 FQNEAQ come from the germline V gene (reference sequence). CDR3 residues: CASSYSDTQYF. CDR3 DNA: TGTGCCAGCAGCTATTCCGATACGCAGTATTTT.

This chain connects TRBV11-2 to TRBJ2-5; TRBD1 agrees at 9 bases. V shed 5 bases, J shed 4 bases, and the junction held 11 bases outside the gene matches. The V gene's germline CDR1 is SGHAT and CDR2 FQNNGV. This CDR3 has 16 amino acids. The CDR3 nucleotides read TGTGCCAGCAGCCTCACCGGGACAGGGCGCCTAGAGACCCAGTACTTC. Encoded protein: CASSLTGTGRLETQYF.